This T cell receptor beta chain was obtained from a study of cytomegalovirus exposure and HLA in healthy donors. Findings and limits, study-wide: Excluded: some indistinguishable V segments such as TRBV6-2 and TRBV6-3. Analyses of presence and absence presupposed an approximately uniform sequencing depth across donors. Many donors shared some public TCRs, even though most TCR sequences were rare. Using a false discovery rate of 0.05, a later analysis showed that 16,951 TCR beta sequences were associated with HLA alleles.

Turning to this clone: The antigen remains undetermined.

The PCR employed 60 Vbeta primers together with 13 Jbeta primers. Profiling relied on immunoSEQ multiplex PCR, and the TCRdb table lists in-frame clones only, not all of them. The sample holds about 70,000 clones, 86% seen once. The CDR3 runs 16 residues. CDR1 and CDR2 (germline): SGHAT, FQNNGV. V trimming: 3 bases; J trimming: 4 bases; junction bases outside the gene matches: 11. The source is a woman aged 30 to 39 in good health and CMV-seronegative. The chain couples TRBV11-2 to TRBJ1-2; 7 bases are a match to TRBD1. Sequencing was done on a sample of PBMCs. The CDR3 protein is CASSFRFQAGGYGYTF. DNA for the CDR3: TGTGCCAGCAGCTTTCGGTTCCAGGCAGGGGGCTATGGCTACACCTTC.